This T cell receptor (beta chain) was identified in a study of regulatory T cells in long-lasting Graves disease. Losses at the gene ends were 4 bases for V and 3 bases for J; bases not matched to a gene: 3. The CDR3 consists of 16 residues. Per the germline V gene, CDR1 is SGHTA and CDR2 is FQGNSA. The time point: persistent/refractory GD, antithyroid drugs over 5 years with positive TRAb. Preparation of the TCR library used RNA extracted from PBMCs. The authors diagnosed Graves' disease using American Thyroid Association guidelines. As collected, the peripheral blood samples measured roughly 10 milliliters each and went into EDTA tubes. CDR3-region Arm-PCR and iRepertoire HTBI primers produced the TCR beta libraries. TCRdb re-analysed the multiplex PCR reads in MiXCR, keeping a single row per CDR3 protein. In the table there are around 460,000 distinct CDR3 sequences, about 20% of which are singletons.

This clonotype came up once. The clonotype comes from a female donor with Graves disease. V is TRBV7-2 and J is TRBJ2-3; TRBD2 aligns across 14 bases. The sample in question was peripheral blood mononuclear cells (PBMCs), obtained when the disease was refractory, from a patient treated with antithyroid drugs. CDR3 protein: CASSSRTSGRTDTQYF. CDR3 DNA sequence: TGTGCCAGCAGCTCCCGGACTAGCGGGAGGACAGATACGCAGTATTTT. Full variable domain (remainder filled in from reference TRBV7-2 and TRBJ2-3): GAGVSQSPSNKVTEKGKDVELRCDPISGHTALYWYRQSLGQGLEFLIYFQGNSAPDKSGLPSDRFSAERTGGSVSTLTIQRTQQEDSAVYLCASSSRTSGRTDTQYFGPGTRLTVL.